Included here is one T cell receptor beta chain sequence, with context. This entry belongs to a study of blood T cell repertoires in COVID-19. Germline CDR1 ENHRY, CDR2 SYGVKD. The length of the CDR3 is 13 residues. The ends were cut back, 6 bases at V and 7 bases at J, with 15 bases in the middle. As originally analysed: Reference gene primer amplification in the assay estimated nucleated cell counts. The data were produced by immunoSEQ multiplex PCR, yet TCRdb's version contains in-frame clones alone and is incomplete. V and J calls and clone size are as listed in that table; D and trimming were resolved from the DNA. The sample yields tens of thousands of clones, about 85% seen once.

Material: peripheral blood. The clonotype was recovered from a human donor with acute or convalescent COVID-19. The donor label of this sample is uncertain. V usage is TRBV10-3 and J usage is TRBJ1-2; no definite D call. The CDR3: CAIRREVKGGYTF. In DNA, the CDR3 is TGTGCCATCAGGAGGGAAGTAAAGGGTGGCTACACCTTC.